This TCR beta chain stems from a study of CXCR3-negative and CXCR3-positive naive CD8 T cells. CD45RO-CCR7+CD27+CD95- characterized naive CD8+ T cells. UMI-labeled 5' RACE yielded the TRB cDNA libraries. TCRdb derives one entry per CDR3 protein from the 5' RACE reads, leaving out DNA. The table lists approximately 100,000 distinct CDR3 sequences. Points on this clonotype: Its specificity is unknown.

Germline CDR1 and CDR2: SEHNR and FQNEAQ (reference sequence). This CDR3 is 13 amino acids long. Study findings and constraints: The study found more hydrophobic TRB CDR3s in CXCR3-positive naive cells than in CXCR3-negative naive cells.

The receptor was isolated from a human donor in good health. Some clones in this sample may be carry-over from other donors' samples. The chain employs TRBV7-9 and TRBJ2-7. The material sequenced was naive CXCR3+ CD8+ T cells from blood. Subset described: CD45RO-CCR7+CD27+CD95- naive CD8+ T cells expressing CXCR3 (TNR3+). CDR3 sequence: CASSFSNSYEQYF.